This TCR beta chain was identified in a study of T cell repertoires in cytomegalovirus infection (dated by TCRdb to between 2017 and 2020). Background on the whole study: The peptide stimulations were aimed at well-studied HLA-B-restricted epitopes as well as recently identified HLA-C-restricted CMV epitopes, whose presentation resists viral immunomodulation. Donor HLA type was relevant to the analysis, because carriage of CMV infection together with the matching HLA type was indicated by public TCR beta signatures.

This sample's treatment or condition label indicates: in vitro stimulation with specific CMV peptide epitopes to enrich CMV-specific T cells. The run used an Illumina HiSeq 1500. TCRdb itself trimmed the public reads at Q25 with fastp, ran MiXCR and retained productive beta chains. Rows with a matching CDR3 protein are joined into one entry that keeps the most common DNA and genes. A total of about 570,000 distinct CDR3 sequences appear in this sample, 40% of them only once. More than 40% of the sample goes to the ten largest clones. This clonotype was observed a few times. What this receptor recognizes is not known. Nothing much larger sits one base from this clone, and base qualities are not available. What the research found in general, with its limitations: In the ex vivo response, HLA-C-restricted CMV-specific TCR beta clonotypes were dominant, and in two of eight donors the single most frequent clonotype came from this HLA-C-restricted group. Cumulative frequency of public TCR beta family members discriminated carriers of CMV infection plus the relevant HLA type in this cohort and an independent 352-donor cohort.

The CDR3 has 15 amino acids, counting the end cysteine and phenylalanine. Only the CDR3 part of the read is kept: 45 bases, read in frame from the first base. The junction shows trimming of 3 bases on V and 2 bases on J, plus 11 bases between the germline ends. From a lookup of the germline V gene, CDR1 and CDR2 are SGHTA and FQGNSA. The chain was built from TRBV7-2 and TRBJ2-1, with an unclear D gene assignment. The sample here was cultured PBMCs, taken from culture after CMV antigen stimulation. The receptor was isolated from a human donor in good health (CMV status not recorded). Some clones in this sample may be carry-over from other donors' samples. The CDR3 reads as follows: CASSLATYTYNEQFF. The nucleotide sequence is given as TGTGCCAGCAGCTTGGCTACCTATACCTACAATGAGCAGTTCTTC.